This is a list of T cell receptor beta chains from one sample in a study of cytomegalovirus exposure and HLA in healthy donors. Clones were read by immunoSEQ multiplex PCR, and TCRdb kept only the in-frame ones, dropping some. Of roughly 180,000 clones listed, more than 60% were seen once; the top ten hold approximately 1.5%. The sample taken for sequencing was PBMCs. Every receptor here comes from a man between 18 and 29 years old in good health and CMV-seronegative. Both conserved end residues are part of each CDR3. The D gene is left open where the match is weak. The listing skips clone size in some rows; elsewhere it reads once, few, many or a size class.

v_gene: TRBV30
j_gene: TRBJ2-7
d_gene: TRBD2
abundance: .
CDR3nt: TGTGCCTGGAGCCCTAGCGGGGGGAAGCAGTACTTC
CDR3aa: CAWSPSGGKQYF

v_gene: TRBV2
j_gene: TRBJ2-3
d_gene: .
abundance: .
CDR3nt: TGTGCCAGCAGTGCACAGCCTACAGATACGCAGTATTTT
CDR3aa: CASSAQPTDTQYF

v_gene: TRBV5-1
j_gene: TRBJ1-1
d_gene: .
abundance: .
CDR3nt: TGCGCCAGCAGCCTCCCCTCAACAGCTAACACTGAAGCTTTCTTT
CDR3aa: CASSLPSTANTEAFF

v_gene: TRBV5-8
j_gene: TRBJ2-3
d_gene: TRBD2
abundance: .
CDR3nt: TGTGCCAGCAGCTTTGGAAGCGGGAGGGCCTCGGATACGCAGTATTTT
CDR3aa: CASSFGSGRASDTQYF

v_gene: TRBV6-1
j_gene: TRBJ2-4
d_gene: TRBD1
abundance: .
CDR3nt: TGTGCCAGCAGTGCCCGACAGGGGGGCGCGAACATTCAGTACTTC
CDR3aa: CASSARQGGANIQYF

v_gene: TRBV7-7
j_gene: TRBJ2-5
d_gene: TRBD1
abundance: .
CDR3nt: TGTGCTAGCAGCCCCGGGACAGGGTACCAAGAGACCCAGTACTTC
CDR3aa: CASSPGTGYQETQYF

v_gene: TRBV19
j_gene: TRBJ2-1
d_gene: TRBD2
abundance: .
CDR3nt: TGTGCCAGTAGACCTAGCGGGAGCTCCTACAATGAGCAGTTCTTC
CDR3aa: CASRPSGSSYNEQFF

v_gene: TRBV14
j_gene: TRBJ2-3
d_gene: .
abundance: .
CDR3nt: TGTGCCAGCAGCCAAGATACAGGGCGAGGGCAGTATTTT
CDR3aa: CASSQDTGRGQYF

v_gene: TRBV7-2
j_gene: TRBJ2-7
d_gene: TRBD1
abundance: once
CDR3nt: TGTGCCAGCAGCCCCACGGTGGGACAGGGCTACGAGCAGTACTTC
CDR3aa: CASSPTVGQGYEQYF

v_gene: TRBV19
j_gene: TRBJ2-7
d_gene: TRBD1
abundance: .
CDR3nt: TGTGCCAGTAGCCCCGGGACAGGCTCCTACGAGCAGTACTTC
CDR3aa: CASSPGTGSYEQYF

v_gene: TRBV18
j_gene: TRBJ1-5
d_gene: .
abundance: .
CDR3nt: TGTGCCAGCTCACCGGGAAAAGGGGGCAATCAGCCCCAGCATTTT
CDR3aa: CASSPGKGGNQPQHF

v_gene: TRBV2
j_gene: TRBJ2-4
d_gene: TRBD2
abundance: once
CDR3nt: TGTGCCAGCACCAAGGGCGGGGGGGCAAAAAACATTCAGTACTTC
CDR3aa: CASTKGGGAKNIQYF

v_gene: TRBV7-9
j_gene: TRBJ2-3
d_gene: TRBD2
abundance: once
CDR3nt: TGTGCCAGCAGCCCCATGGCGGGAGGACCGTCAGATACGCAGTATTTT
CDR3aa: CASSPMAGGPSDTQYF

v_gene: TRBV4-3
j_gene: TRBJ2-1
d_gene: .
abundance: .
CDR3nt: TGCGCCAGCAGCCAAGCGCCAGGGAACCCCATGGGGAATGAGCAGTTCTTC
CDR3aa: CASSQAPGNPMGNEQFF

v_gene: TRBV6-1
j_gene: TRBJ1-1
d_gene: TRBD1
abundance: .
CDR3nt: TGTGCCAGCAGTCAAGACAGGGGGCGCTTGGACACTGAAGCTTTCTTT
CDR3aa: CASSQDRGRLDTEAFF

v_gene: TRBV6-5
j_gene: TRBJ1-2
d_gene: TRBD1
abundance: .
CDR3nt: TGTGCCAGCAGTTACGAACAGGGGATATCGAGCGGCTACACCTTC
CDR3aa: CASSYEQGISSGYTF

v_gene: TRBV27
j_gene: TRBJ2-1
d_gene: .
abundance: .
CDR3nt: TGTGCCAGCAGTTTTCAGGACACTTACAATGAGCAGTTCTTC
CDR3aa: CASSFQDTYNEQFF

v_gene: TRBV18
j_gene: TRBJ1-1
d_gene: TRBD1
abundance: few
CDR3nt: TGTGCCAGCTCACCACAGGGGGCGGGGATGAACACTGAAGCTTTCTTT
CDR3aa: CASSPQGAGMNTEAFF

v_gene: TRBV27
j_gene: TRBJ2-7
d_gene: TRBD2
abundance: .
CDR3nt: TGTGCCAGCAGGGTTAGCGGGAGGGTCTACGAGCAGTACTTC
CDR3aa: CASRVSGRVYEQYF